These T cell receptor beta chains were read from a single sample in a study of tumor-infiltrating lymphocytes in primary liver carcinoma. TCRdb ran MiXCR on the multiplex PCR reads and lists one entry per CDR3 protein. The sample contains about 92,000 distinct CDR3 sequences, 55% to 75% of which appear only once. Sequencing was done on a sample of tumor-adjacent normal liver tissue. These receptor sequences come from a middle-aged man with primary liver carcinoma and hepatitis B virus infection. Each CDR3 is given with its conserved first and last residue. D genes are given only for firm matches. Clone size is stated in some rows and not others, as once, few, many or a class when expanded.

d_gene	j_gene	abundance	v_gene	CDR3aa	CDR3nt
NA	TRBJ2-1	few	TRBV24-1	CATSDWTEGAKGEQFF	TGTGCCACCAGTGATTGGACAGAAGGGGCCAAGGGTGAGCAGTTCTTC
TRBD2	TRBJ2-5	medium-sized	TRBV13	CASSLLAGVGETQYF	TGTGCCAGCAGCTTACTAGCGGGAGTGGGAGAGACCCAGTACTTC
TRBD2	TRBJ2-7	NA	TRBV4-1	CASRLGTSGSYEQYF	TGCGCCAGCAGACTTGGGACTAGCGGGAGTTACGAGCAGTACTTT
TRBD2	TRBJ2-1	NA	TRBV4-1	CARNQELTSGNEQFF	TGCGCCAGAAACCAAGAGTTAACTAGCGGGAATGAGCAGTTCTTC
TRBD1	TRBJ2-7	NA	TRBV10-2	CASSGEPDRGLALPYEQYF	TGCGCCAGCAGTGGAGAACCTGACAGGGGGCTCGCCCTTCCCTACGAGCAGTACTTC
NA	TRBJ2-7	NA	TRBV11-2	CTSSFGVPRIEQYF	TGTACCAGTAGCTTCGGAGTTCCTCGAATCGAGCAATACTTC
TRBD2	TRBJ2-3	NA	TRBV9	CASSVGSGLAGGTDTQYF	TGTGCCAGCAGCGTAGGATCAGGACTAGCGGGTGGCACAGATACGCAGTATTTT
TRBD2	TRBJ2-1	large	TRBV11-3	CASSLSGTSGRGEQFF	TGTGCCAGCAGCTTATCAGGGACTAGCGGGAGAGGTGAGCAGTTCTTC
NA	TRBJ2-1	NA	TRBV11-2	CASSPATGGNEQFF	TGTGCCAGCAGCCCCGCTACAGGCGGTAATGAGCAATTCTTC
TRBD2	TRBJ2-1	NA	TRBV30	CAWSGLAGGVYNEQFF	TGTGCCTGGAGTGGTTTAGCGGGAGGGGTCTACAATGAGCAGTTCTTC
NA	TRBJ2-5	NA	TRBV11-1	CPGSPPPEVGKDFLETQYF	TGTCCCGGCAGCCCGCCCCCGGAGGTCGGGAAGGACTTCCTAGAAACCCAGTACTTC
NA	TRBJ2-5	once	TRBV6-6	CASSYLPGEETQYF	TGTGCCAGCAGTTACTTGCCAGGGGAAGAGACTCAGTACTTC
NA	TRBJ2-5	NA	TRBV29-1	CSARGRQRETQYF	TGCAGCGCCCGAGGGCGTCAAAGGGAGACTCAGTACTTC
NA	TRBJ1-6	NA	TRBV10-2	CASSDLRSPLHF	TGCGCCAGCAGTGACCTGCGCTCACCCCTCCACTTT
NA	TRBJ2-5	NA	TRBV12-3/TRBV12-4	CARSLRRGSAETQYF	TGTGCCAGAAGTTTACGTCGTGGGAGTGCAGAGACCCAGTACTTC
NA	TRBJ2-4	NA	TRBV29-1	CSVVYENIQYF	TGCAGCGTGGTTTACGAAAACATTCAGTACTTC
TRBD2	TRBJ2-7	NA	TRBV28	CASSSPGIAGNYEQYF	TGTGCCAGCAGTTCCCCCGGAATAGCGGGGAACTACGAGCAGTACTTC
NA	TRBJ2-2	NA	TRBV11-2	CASNLVALVGTRELFF	TGTGCCAGCAACTTAGTGGCGCTAGTGGGAACCAGGGAGCTGTTTTTT
NA	TRBJ2-1	NA	TRBV29-1	CRVERTSGGNEQFF	TGCAGGGTTGAAAGAACTAGTGGGGGGAATGAGCAGTTCTTC
NA	TRBJ1-3	NA	TRBV5-1	CASSPTGTRSSGTTIYF	TGCGCCAGCAGCCCAACCGGGACAAGGAGCTCTGGAACCACCATATATTTT
TRBD2	TRBJ2-1	NA	TRBV12-3/TRBV12-4	CASSRLVGGRNGQFF	TGTGCCAGCAGCCGCCTAGTGGGAGGGCGTAATGGGCAGTTCTTC
NA	TRBJ2-1	NA	TRBV11-2	CASSRTEGRLARPNEQSF	TGTGCCAGTAGCCGTACAGAAGGGAGATTAGCGAGGCCCAATGAGCAGTCCTTC
NA	TRBJ2-5	NA	TRBV11-2	CASSPLVQVGTQYF	TGTGCCAGCAGCCCCTTAGTACAGGTCGGAACCCAGTACTTC
NA	TRBJ2-7	few	TRBV14	CASSQGLRTEQYF	TGTGCCAGCAGCCAAGGTTTGAGGACCGAGCAGTACTTC
NA	TRBJ2-7	NA	TRBV11-2	CASSLDFGTPGSYDLYF	TGTGCCAGCAGCTTAGACTTCGGGACACCCGGCTCCTACGATCTGTACTTC
TRBD1	TRBJ2-7	NA	TRBV20-1	CSAIAGGSYEQYF	TGCAGTGCTATAGCAGGGGGATCCTACGAGCAGTACTTC
TRBD1	TRBJ1-4	NA	TRBV30	CAWSDPPGQANEKLFF	TGTGCCTGGAGCGACCCCCCGGGACAGGCGAATGAAAAACTGTTTTTT
NA	TRBJ2-7	few	TRBV7-9	CASSLTSTYEQYF	TGTGCTAGCAGCTTAACTAGTACCTACGAGCAGTACTTC
NA	TRBJ2-3	many	TRBV30	CAWRRAGSTDTQYF	TGTGCCTGGAGAAGGGCAGGGAGCACAGATACGCAGTATTTT
NA	TRBJ2-2	NA	TRBV11-2	CASSPSCIANTGELFF	TGTGCCAGCAGCCCGAGTTGCATAGCGAACACCGGGGAGCTGTTTTTT
TRBD1	TRBJ1-5	NA	TRBV11-2	CASSLRGLGQPQHF	TGTGCCAGCAGCTTAAGGGGGCTCGGTCAGCCCCAGCATTTT
TRBD2	TRBJ2-2	many	TRBV11-2	CASSPGGGLAGLNTGELFF	TGTGCCAGCAGCCCGGGAGGGGGACTAGCGGGTCTTAACACCGGGGAGCTGTTTTTT
TRBD2	TRBJ2-7	NA	TRBV11-2	CVSSLITSGRADPPYGQDF	TGTGTCAGCAGCTTAATTACTAGCGGGAGGGCCGACCCTCCCTACGGGCAGGACTTC
TRBD2	TRBJ2-1	NA	TRBV11-2	CASSLDIRLAMDEQFF	TGCGCCAGCAGCTTGGATATCAGACTAGCCATGGATGAGCAGTTCTTC
NA	TRBJ2-7	NA	TRBV6-1	CASSGRGGSYRQYF	TGTGCCAGCAGTGGGAGGGGGGGTTCCTACAGGCAGTACTTC
TRBD2	TRBJ2-1	NA	TRBV7-8	CTSSKRRLADNEQFF	TGTACCAGCAGCAAAAGAAGACTAGCGGACAATGAGCAGTTCTTC
NA	TRBJ1-1	many	TRBV6-5	CASSYRLQGTEAFF	TGTGCCAGCAGTTACCGATTACAGGGAACTGAAGCTTTCTTT
NA	TRBJ1-3	NA	TRBV20-1	CSASTVSGNTIYF	TGCAGTGCTAGTACAGTATCTGGAAACACCATATATTTT
NA	TRBJ2-4	NA	TRBV4-1	CASSQGGVEGRLPGSKNTQYF	TGCGCCAGCAGCCAAGGCGGGGTAGAAGGGAGGCTCCCTGGCTCCAAAAACACTCAGTACTTC
NA	TRBJ2-5	NA	TRBV11-2	CASSRRPGGEDTQYF	TGTGCCAGTAGCCGAAGGCCGGGGGGCGAGGACACCCAGTACTTC
TRBD1	TRBJ1-1	NA	TRBV5-4	CASSFGDRGTEAFF	TGTGCCAGCAGCTTCGGAGACAGGGGCACTGAAGCTTTCTTT
NA	TRBJ1-4	few	TRBV25-1	CASSESGALERKLFF	TGTGCCAGCAGTGAATCGGGGGCCCTAGAGAGAAAACTGTTTTTT
NA	TRBJ1-2	many	TRBV4-2	CASSQPTDPRYTF	TGTGCCAGCAGCCAACCGACGGACCCACGCTACACCTTC
NA	TRBJ2-2	many	TRBV10-3	CAISAVAQENGELFF	TGTGCCATCAGTGCGGTGGCGCAGGAGAACGGGGAGCTGTTTTTT
NA	TRBJ2-1	many	TRBV7-8	CASSPHTGLFDTRNEQFF	TGTGCCAGCAGCCCTCATACCGGACTCTTCGACACGAGGAATGAGCAGTTCTTC
TRBD1	TRBJ2-7	once	TRBV11-2	CACSSGQGGHEQYF	TGTGCCTGCAGCTCAGGACAGGGTGGCCACGAGCAGTACTTC
TRBD2	TRBJ2-7	few	TRBV27	CASSNGGGSDEQYF	TGTGCCAGCAGCAACGGGGGGGGAAGTGACGAGCAGTACTTC
NA	TRBJ2-2	once	TRBV6-6	CASSPGPTPDTGELFF	TGTGCTAGCAGTCCCGGGCCCACTCCGGACACCGGGGAGCTGTTTTTT
NA	TRBJ1-1	NA	TRBV14	CASSQTGRRLNTEVFF	TGTGCCAGCAGCCAAACCGGACGGAGACTGAACACTGAAGTTTTCTTC
NA	TRBJ2-7	NA	TRBV11-2	CASRFRLVEEQYF	TGTGCCAGCCGCTTTCGGCTAGTCGAGGAGCAGTACTTC
NA	TRBJ1-2	NA	TRBV11-2	CASNITGPLNGYTF	TGTGCCAGCAACATCACTGGTCCGTTAAATGGCTACACGTTC
NA	TRBJ2-1	NA	TRBV30	CAWSVWGNEQFF	TGTGCCTGGAGTGTATGGGGTAATGAACAGTTCTTC